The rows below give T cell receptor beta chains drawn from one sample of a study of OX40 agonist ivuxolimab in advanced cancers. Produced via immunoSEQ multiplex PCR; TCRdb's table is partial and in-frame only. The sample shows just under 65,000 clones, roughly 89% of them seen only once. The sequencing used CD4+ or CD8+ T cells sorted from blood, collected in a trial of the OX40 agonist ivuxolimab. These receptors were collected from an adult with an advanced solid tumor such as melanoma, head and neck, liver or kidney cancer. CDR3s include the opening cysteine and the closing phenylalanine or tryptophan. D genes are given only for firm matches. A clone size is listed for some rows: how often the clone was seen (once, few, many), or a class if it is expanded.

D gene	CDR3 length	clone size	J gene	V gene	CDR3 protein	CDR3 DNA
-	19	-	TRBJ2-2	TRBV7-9	CASSPPPRWDRMNTGELFF	TGTGCCAGCAGCCCTCCTCCCCGTTGGGATAGGATGAACACCGGGGAGCTGTTTTTT
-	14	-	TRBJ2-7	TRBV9	CASSPSGKTYEQYF	TGTGCCAGCAGCCCTTCCGGGAAAACCTACGAGCAGTACTTC
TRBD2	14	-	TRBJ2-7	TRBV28	CASSLTASGYEQYF	TGTGCCAGCAGTTTGACGGCTAGCGGCTACGAGCAGTACTTC
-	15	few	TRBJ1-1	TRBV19	CASKVSGHRNTEAFF	TGTGCCAGTAAAGTCTCGGGGCACCGAAACACTGAAGCTTTCTTT
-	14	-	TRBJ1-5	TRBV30	CAWSGWAQNQPQHF	TGTGCCTGGAGTGGATGGGCTCAGAATCAGCCCCAGCATTTT
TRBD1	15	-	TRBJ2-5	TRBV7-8	CASSLRRTGEETQYF	TGTGCCAGCAGCTTAAGAAGGACAGGGGAAGAGACCCAGTACTTC
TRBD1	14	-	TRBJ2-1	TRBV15	CATSWDRVSGEQFF	TGTGCCACCAGCTGGGACAGGGTTTCTGGTGAGCAGTTCTTC
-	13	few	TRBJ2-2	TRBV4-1	CASSQDQAGELFF	TGCGCCAGCAGCCAAGATCAGGCCGGGGAGCTGTTTTTT
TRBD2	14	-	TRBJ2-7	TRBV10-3	CAISAGGPSDEQYF	TGTGCCATCAGTGCGGGAGGGCCGAGCGACGAGCAGTACTTC
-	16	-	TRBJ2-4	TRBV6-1	CASSGTAGLAKNIQYF	TGTGCCAGCAGTGGGACAGCCGGGTTGGCCAAAAACATTCAGTACTTC
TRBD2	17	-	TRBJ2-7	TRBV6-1	CASSERTSGTRGYEQYF	TGTGCCAGCAGTGAGAGGACTAGCGGGACTCGGGGCTACGAGCAGTACTTC
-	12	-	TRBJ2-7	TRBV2	CASRAVSYEQYF	TGTGCCAGCAGGGCGGTGTCCTACGAGCAGTACTTC
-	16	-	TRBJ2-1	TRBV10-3	CAISESRGNGYNEQFF	TGTGCCATCAGTGAAAGTCGGGGAAATGGGTACAATGAGCAGTTCTTC
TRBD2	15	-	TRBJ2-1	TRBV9	CASSVGTSGPVEQFF	TGTGCCAGCAGCGTCGGGACTAGCGGGCCGGTTGAGCAGTTCTTC
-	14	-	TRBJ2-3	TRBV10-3	CAISEFPGADTQYF	TGTGCCATCAGTGAGTTCCCGGGCGCAGATACGCAGTATTTT
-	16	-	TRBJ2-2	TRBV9	CASSPRLWGDTGELFF	TGTGCCAGCAGCCCCCGACTTTGGGGCGACACCGGGGAGCTGTTTTTT
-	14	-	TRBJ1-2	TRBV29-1	CSVEDLFQNYGYTF	TGCAGCGTTGAAGATCTATTCCAGAACTATGGCTACACCTTC
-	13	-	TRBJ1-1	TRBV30	CAWRIQGTTEAFF	TGTGCCTGGAGGATACAGGGTACCACTGAAGCTTTCTTT
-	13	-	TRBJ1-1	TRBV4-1	CASSLRGQTEAFF	TGCGCCAGCAGCTTACGGGGGCAGACTGAAGCTTTCTTT
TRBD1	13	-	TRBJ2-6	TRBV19	CASHRGGANVLTF	TGTGCCAGTCACAGGGGTGGGGCCAACGTCCTGACTTTC
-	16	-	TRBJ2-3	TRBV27	CASSLSVTIEINTQYF	TGTGCCAGCAGTTTATCGGTCACTATTGAGATAAATACGCAGTATTTT
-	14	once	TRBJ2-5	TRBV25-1	CASSPIRVTETQYF	TGTGCCAGCAGTCCAATACGAGTTACCGAGACCCAGTACTTC
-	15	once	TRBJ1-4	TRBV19	CASSMRRQISEKLFF	TGTGCCAGTAGTATGAGGAGACAGATCAGTGAAAAACTGTTTTTT
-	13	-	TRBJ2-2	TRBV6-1	CASSALRTGELFF	TGTGCCAGCAGTGCTCTCCGAACCGGGGAGCTGTTTTTT
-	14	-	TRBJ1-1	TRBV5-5	CASSLGVSSTEAFF	TGTGCCAGCAGCTTGGGGGTGAGTTCCACTGAAGCTTTCTTT
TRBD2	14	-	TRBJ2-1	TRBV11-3	CASSSSGAHNEQFF	TGTGCCAGCAGCTCTAGCGGCGCCCACAATGAGCAGTTCTTC
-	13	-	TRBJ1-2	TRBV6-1	CASSEARLYGYTF	TGTGCCAGCAGTGAAGCCAGGCTCTATGGCTACACCTTC
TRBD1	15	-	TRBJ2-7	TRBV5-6	CASSTSGQGGHEQYF	TGTGCCAGCAGCACCAGCGGACAGGGAGGCCACGAGCAGTACTTC
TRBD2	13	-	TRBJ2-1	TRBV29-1	CSVWGGDSNEQFF	TGCAGCGTGTGGGGGGGAGACAGCAATGAGCAGTTCTTC
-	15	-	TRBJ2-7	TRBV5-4	CASSLVGGYSYEQYF	TGTGCCAGCAGCTTGGTAGGTGGCTACTCCTACGAGCAGTACTTC
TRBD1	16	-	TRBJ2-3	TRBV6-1	CASSELPTGGRGTQYF	TGTGCCAGCAGTGAACTCCCGACAGGGGGCAGGGGTACGCAGTATTTT
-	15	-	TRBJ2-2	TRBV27	CASSLTSLRTGELFF	TGTGCCAGCAGTTTAACTAGCCTTCGCACCGGGGAGCTGTTTTTT
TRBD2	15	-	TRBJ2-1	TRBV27	CASTRLAGGSNEQFF	TGTGCCAGCACCCGCCTAGCGGGAGGATCCAATGAGCAGTTCTTC
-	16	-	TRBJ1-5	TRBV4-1	CASSQPGGQLNQPQHF	TGCGCCAGCAGCCAACCCGGAGGGCAGTTAAATCAGCCCCAGCATTTT
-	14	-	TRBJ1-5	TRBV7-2	CASSNIGGNQPQHF	TGTGCCAGCAGCAATATTGGGGGCAATCAGCCCCAGCATTTT
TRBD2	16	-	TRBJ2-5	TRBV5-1	CASSLAPSGSRETQYF	TGCGCCAGCAGCTTGGCACCTAGCGGGAGCCGGGAGACCCAGTACTTC
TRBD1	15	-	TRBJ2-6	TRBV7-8	CASSRDSSGANVLTF	TGTGCCAGCAGCAGGGACAGCTCTGGGGCCAACGTCCTGACTTTC
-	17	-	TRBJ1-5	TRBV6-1	CASSEFRRPLSNQPQHF	TGTGCCAGCAGTGAGTTCCGACGGCCACTGAGCAATCAGCCCCAGCATTTT
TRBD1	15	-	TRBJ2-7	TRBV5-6	CASSRTGTGVFQQYF	TGTGCCAGCAGCAGGACCGGGACAGGGGTTTTCCAGCAGTACTTC
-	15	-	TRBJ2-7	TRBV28	CASSSQVSSSYEQYF	TGTGCCAGCAGTTCCCAGGTCTCTAGCTCCTACGAGCAGTACTTC
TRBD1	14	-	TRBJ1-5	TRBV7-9	CASSGQGYNQPQHF	TGTGCCAGCAGCGGACAGGGGTACAATCAGCCCCAGCATTTT
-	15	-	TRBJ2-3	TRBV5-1	CASSSTGDSTDTQYF	TGCGCCAGCAGCTCCACGGGGGACTCCACAGATACGCAGTATTTT
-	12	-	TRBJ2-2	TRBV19	CASRAVPGELFF	TGTGCCAGTAGGGCGGTTCCCGGGGAGCTGTTTTTT